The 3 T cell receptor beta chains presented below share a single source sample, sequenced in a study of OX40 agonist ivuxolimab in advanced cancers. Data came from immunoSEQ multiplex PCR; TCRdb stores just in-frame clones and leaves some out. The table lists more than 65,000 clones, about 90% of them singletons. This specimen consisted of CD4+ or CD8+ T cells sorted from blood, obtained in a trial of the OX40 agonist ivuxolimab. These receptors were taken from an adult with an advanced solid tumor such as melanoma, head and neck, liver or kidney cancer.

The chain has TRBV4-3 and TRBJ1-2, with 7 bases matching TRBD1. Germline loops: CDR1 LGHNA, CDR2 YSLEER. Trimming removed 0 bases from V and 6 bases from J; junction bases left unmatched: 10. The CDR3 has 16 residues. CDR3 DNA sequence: TGCGCCAGCAGCCAAGAGACAGGGACCCGGAAGGATGGCTACACCTTC. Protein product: CASSQETGTRKDGYTF.

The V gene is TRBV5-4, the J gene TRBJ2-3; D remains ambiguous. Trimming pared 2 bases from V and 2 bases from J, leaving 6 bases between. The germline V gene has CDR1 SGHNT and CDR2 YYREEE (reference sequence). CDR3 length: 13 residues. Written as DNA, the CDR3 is TGTGCCAGCAGCTTAGTTACCACAGATACGCAGTATTTT. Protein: CASSLVTTDTQYF.

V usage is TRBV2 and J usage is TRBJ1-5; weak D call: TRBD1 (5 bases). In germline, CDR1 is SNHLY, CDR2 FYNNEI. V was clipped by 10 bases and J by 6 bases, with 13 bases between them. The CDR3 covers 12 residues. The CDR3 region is CAIRQGGQPQHF. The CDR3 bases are TGTGCCATCAGGCAGGGAGGTCAGCCCCAGCATTTT.